This is a list of T cell receptor beta chains from one sample in a study of shared clonotypes between healthy human individuals. TCRdb's table, derived via immunoSEQ multiplex PCR, lists solely in-frame clones and lacks some. The sample consists of about 2 million clones, approximately 94% of them appearing once. Sequencing used naive CD8+ T cells sorted from blood. These receptors were obtained from a man in his late teens or twenties in good health. Both conserved end residues are part of each CDR3. A D gene is named only where the DNA matches it firmly. Part of the rows lack a size; the others show once, few, many or a class for expanded clones.

v_call	d_call	clone_size	j_call	cdr3_aa	cdr3_nt
TRBV19	TRBD1	NA	TRBJ1-4	CASSRTGYRDEKLFF	TGTGCCAGTAGCAGGACAGGGTACCGTGATGAAAAACTGTTTTTT
TRBV2	NA	NA	TRBJ1-2	CASRGLGAGGYTF	TGTGCCAGCAGGGGTCTAGGGGCGGGCGGCTACACCTTC
TRBV5-4	TRBD2	NA	TRBJ2-7	CASSFRAGNYEQYF	TGTGCCAGCAGCTTTCGAGCGGGGAACTACGAGCAGTACTTC
TRBV27	NA	NA	TRBJ1-3	CASSGTSGNTIYF	TGTGCCAGCAGCGGGACCTCTGGAAACACCATATATTTT
TRBV30	NA	NA	TRBJ2-7	CAWSEGGTYEQYF	TGTGCCTGGAGTGAGGGGGGGACCTACGAGCAGTACTTC
TRBV7-9	NA	NA	TRBJ2-1	CASSLVGQAYNEQFF	TGTGCCAGCAGCTTAGTCGGTCAGGCCTACAATGAGCAGTTCTTC
TRBV6-1	NA	NA	TRBJ2-7	CASSEEEGGEGGYEQYF	TGTGCCAGCAGTGAAGAGGAGGGGGGAGAGGGTGGCTACGAGCAGTACTTC
TRBV30	TRBD2	NA	TRBJ2-2	CAWSLRLAGGSAGELFF	TGTGCCTGGAGCCTAAGACTAGCGGGAGGTTCGGCCGGGGAGCTGTTTTTT
TRBV21-1	NA	once	TRBJ2-3	CASSKTRTGGHTDTQYF	TGTGCCAGCAGCAAAACCCGGACAGGGGGCCACACAGATACGCAGTATTTT
TRBV28	NA	NA	TRBJ2-7	CASSLRQLYEQYF	TGTGCCAGCAGTTTAAGGCAGCTCTACGAGCAGTACTTC
TRBV5-6	NA	NA	TRBJ1-2	CASSPAGLGSYTF	TGTGCCAGCAGTCCGGCGGGTCTTGGGAGCTACACCTTC
TRBV29-1	NA	NA	TRBJ2-1	CSSTTASSYNEQFF	TGCAGCTCAACGACAGCGAGCTCCTACAATGAGCAGTTCTTC
TRBV25-1	NA	NA	TRBJ2-5	CAGLQETQYF	TGTGCGGGACTGCAAGAGACCCAGTACTTC
TRBV5-4	TRBD2	NA	TRBJ2-7	CASSLVLAGEQYF	TGTGCCAGCAGCTTGGTGTTAGCGGGCGAGCAGTACTTC
TRBV5-6	NA	NA	TRBJ2-7	CASSLETYEQYF	TGTGCCAGCAGCTTGGAGACCTACGAGCAGTACTTC
TRBV10-3	TRBD1	NA	TRBJ2-3	CAISEPGQGSDTQYF	TGTGCCATCAGTGAGCCGGGACAGGGTTCAGATACGCAGTATTTT
TRBV5-5	TRBD2	NA	TRBJ2-5	CASSSGGETQYF	TGTGCCAGCAGCTCGGGGGGAGAGACCCAGTACTTC
TRBV7-9	TRBD2	NA	TRBJ2-2	CASSGLAGNSSGELFF	TGTGCCAGCAGCGGTCTAGCGGGGAATTCCAGCGGGGAGCTGTTTTTT
TRBV18	NA	NA	TRBJ2-5	CASSPPKRAEETQYF	TGTGCCAGCTCACCACCGAAGCGGGCCGAAGAGACCCAGTACTTC
TRBV9	NA	once	TRBJ1-5	CASSEGGSNQPQHF	TGTGCCAGCAGCGAAGGGGGTAGCAATCAGCCCCAGCATTTT
TRBV10-3	NA	NA	TRBJ1-6	CAISEEQGGSPLHF	TGTGCCATCAGTGAGGAACAGGGAGGCTCACCCCTCCACTTT
TRBV27	NA	NA	TRBJ1-1	CASSSTSEAFF	TGTGCCAGCAGCTCGACGTCTGAAGCTTTCTTT
TRBV14	NA	NA	TRBJ2-1	CASSQDLPNEQFF	TGTGCCAGCAGCCAAGACCTGCCCAACGAGCAGTTCTTC
TRBV6-5	NA	NA	TRBJ2-5	CASGAWFQETQYF	TGTGCCAGCGGCGCGTGGTTCCAAGAGACCCAGTACTTC
TRBV6-5	TRBD2	NA	TRBJ2-1	CASGLAGWHNEQFF	TGTGCCAGCGGGCTAGCGGGTTGGCACAATGAGCAGTTCTTC
TRBV28	NA	NA	TRBJ1-1	CASRSANTEAFF	TGTGCCAGCAGGTCGGCCAACACTGAAGCTTTCTTT
TRBV7-3	TRBD1	NA	TRBJ2-1	CASSNPGQGNEQFF	TGTGCCAGCAGCAATCCGGGACAGGGCAATGAGCAGTTCTTC
TRBV7-9	NA	NA	TRBJ1-1	CASSLGEGIFTEAFF	TGTGCCAGCAGCCTGGGGGAGGGGATCTTCACTGAAGCTTTCTTT
TRBV18	TRBD2	NA	TRBJ2-3	CASSPLAGVRTDTQYF	TGTGCCAGCTCACCGTTAGCGGGAGTTCGCACAGATACGCAGTATTTT
TRBV7-2	TRBD2	NA	TRBJ2-7	CASSPGLAVTYEQYF	TGTGCCAGCAGCCCTGGACTAGCGGTTACGTACGAGCAGTACTTC
TRBV4-1	NA	NA	TRBJ1-1	CASSPRAGPNTEAFF	TGCGCCAGCAGCCCCCGAGCAGGGCCGAACACTGAAGCTTTCTTT
TRBV6-6	TRBD2	NA	TRBJ2-5	CASSPWTSSETQYF	TGTGCCAGCAGCCCCTGGACTAGTTCGGAGACCCAGTACTTC
TRBV6-6	TRBD2	NA	TRBJ2-1	CASTPGLAGDEQFF	TGTGCCAGCACTCCGGGACTAGCGGGGGATGAGCAGTTCTTC
TRBV13	TRBD1	NA	TRBJ1-5	CASSSLTSTDRGREVSNQPQHF	TGTGCCAGCAGCTCCCTAACTTCCACTGACAGGGGCCGAGAGGTTAGCAATCAGCCCCAGCATTTT
TRBV18	TRBD1	NA	TRBJ2-7	CASSPARDSPYEQYF	TGTGCCAGCTCACCTGCCCGGGACAGCCCCTACGAGCAGTACTTC
TRBV6-1	NA	NA	TRBJ2-7	CASSVRGSSYEQYF	TGTGCCAGCAGTGTGAGGGGTTCCTCCTACGAGCAGTACTTC
TRBV5-6	NA	NA	TRBJ1-5	CASSFGGGGNQPQHF	TGTGCCAGCAGCTTCGGAGGGGGGGGAAATCAGCCCCAGCATTTT
TRBV9	NA	NA	TRBJ2-7	CASSVAGRIDHEQYF	TGTGCCAGCAGCGTAGCGGGTAGAATCGACCACGAGCAGTACTTC
TRBV6-1	NA	NA	TRBJ2-2	CASSELQGMTVGELFF	TGTGCCAGCAGTGAATTACAGGGTATGACCGTCGGGGAGCTGTTTTTT
TRBV7-9	TRBD2	NA	TRBJ2-7	CASRTGGAGYEQYF	TGTGCCAGCAGGACCGGGGGGGCTGGGTACGAGCAGTACTTC
TRBV6-5	TRBD1	NA	TRBJ2-7	CASSQDRGHEQYF	TGTGCCAGCAGTCAGGACAGGGGCCACGAGCAGTACTTC
TRBV5-1	TRBD1	NA	TRBJ1-1	CASSWQGAGNTEAFF	TGCGCCAGCAGCTGGCAGGGGGCCGGGAACACTGAAGCTTTCTTT
TRBV11-2	NA	NA	TRBJ2-7	CASSLGDRTPYEQYF	TGTGCCAGCAGCTTAGGGGACCGCACGCCCTACGAGCAGTACTTC
TRBV7-9	TRBD1	NA	TRBJ2-1	CASSFSTGTDEQFF	TGTGCCAGCAGCTTCTCGACAGGGACCGATGAGCAGTTCTTC
TRBV19	TRBD1	once	TRBJ1-2	CASSIVGTALNYGYTF	TGTGCCAGTAGTATCGTGGGGACAGCTCTTAACTATGGCTACACCTTC
TRBV7-6	NA	NA	TRBJ2-1	CASSLSWEYPYNEQFF	TGTGCCAGCAGCTTATCGTGGGAGTATCCCTACAATGAGCAGTTCTTC
TRBV10-1	NA	NA	TRBJ2-1	CASSEVGGLSYNEQFF	TGCGCCAGCAGTGAGGTGGGAGGTTTATCGTACAATGAGCAGTTCTTC
TRBV15	TRBD2	NA	TRBJ2-6	CATSRGLAGVAGANVLTF	TGTGCCACCAGCAGAGGTCTAGCGGGAGTTGCTGGGGCCAACGTCCTGACTTTC